These 23 T cell receptor beta chains were sequenced from one sample in a study of blood T cell repertoires in COVID-19. This table comes from immunoSEQ multiplex PCR, and its TCRdb copy is limited to in-frame clones, with some not included. The sample yields 70,000 to 75,000 clones, about four fifths seen once. Sequencing was done on a sample of peripheral blood. These receptors came from a woman in her 70s with acute or convalescent COVID-19.

The rearrangement uses TRBV28 and TRBJ1-6; TRBD1 is a possible D gene (5 bases). The ends were cut back, 6 bases at V and 14 bases at J, with 11 bases in the middle. The CDR3 totals 11 residues. The V gene's germline CDR1 is MDHEN and CDR2 SYDVKM. The CDR3 is CASSPGWSLHF. DNA of the CDR3: TGTGCCAGCAGCCCAGGGTGGTCCCTCCACTTT.

This chain links TRBV3-1 (or the pseudogene TRBV3-2) with TRBJ1-3; 8 bases are shared with TRBD1. V dropped 5 bases and J dropped 2; count of bases not matched to a gene: 5. The germline gives CDR1 LGHDT, CDR2 YNNKEL (reference sequence). This CDR3 has 15 amino acids. The CDR3, as DNA: TGTGCCAGCAGCTTCCTGGACAGGGCTGGAAACACCATATATTTT. Residues: CASSFLDRAGNTIYF.

The chain couples TRBV24-1 to TRBJ1-4; 8 positions match TRBD1. V shed 6 bases and J 4 bases; nucleotides not matched to a gene: 3. The CDR3 has 14 amino acids. Germline CDR1 reads KGHDR; CDR2 reads SFDVKD. CDR3 amino acids: CATSTGTGNEKLFF. The CDR3 region has the DNA TGTGCCACCAGTACCGGGACAGGTAATGAAAAACTGTTTTTT.

The chain has TRBV28 and TRBJ1-2, with 10 bases aligning to TRBD1. Germline CDR1 MDHEN, CDR2 SYDVKM. V lost 4 bases and J lost 7; bases outside the gene matches: 6. The CDR3 extends over 14 amino acids. DNA of the CDR3: TGTGCCAGCAGTTCCGGGACAGGGGCGTTTGGCTACACCTTC. This gives the protein CASSSGTGAFGYTF.

The rearrangement uses TRBV7-9 and TRBJ2-7, with no clear D. V lost 6 bases to trimming and J lost 11 bases, with 5 bases between them. The CDR3 is 8 residues long. The germline gives CDR1 SEHNR, CDR2 FQNEAQ (reference sequence). The CDR3 bases are TGTGCCAGCAGTTCAGAGTACTTC. Its translation: CASSSEYF.

The CDR3 sequence is CASCYRDRGNSPLHF. CDR3 DNA: TGTGCTAGCTGTTATCGGGACAGGGGTAATTCACCCCTCCACTTT. J is TRBJ1-6 and V is TRBV12-5; the match to TRBD1 covers 10 bases. CDR3 length: 15 residues. Trimming at V came to 9 bases and at J to 6 bases, leaving 8 bases not matched to a gene. Germline lookup yields CDR1 LGHNT and CDR2 FRNRAP.

The chain links TRBV12-3 or TRBV12-4 to TRBJ2-2; TRBD1 is a possible D gene (6 bases). This CDR3 has 13 residues. The V gene lost 7 bases and the J gene lost 4 bases, with 10 bases spanning the gap. CDR3 residues: CASMGARTGELFF. The CDR3 coding sequence is TGTGCCAGCATGGGGGCGCGCACCGGGGAGCTGTTTTTT.

J is TRBJ1-5 and V is TRBV28; 8 bases fit TRBD1. The CDR3 extends over 15 amino acids. CDR1 is MDHEN and CDR2 is SYDVKM in the germline V gene. Trimming cost V 5 bases and J 4 bases; bases outside gene matches: 7. The CDR3 reads CASSPRQGRNQPQHF. CDR3 coding DNA: TGTGCCAGCAGTCCTCGACAGGGGAGGAATCAGCCCCAGCATTTT.

This rearrangement joins TRBV19 to TRBJ2-7; 10 bases line up with TRBD2. The V gene end was trimmed by 3 bases and the J gene end by 4 bases; junction bases not matched to a gene: 12. CDR3 length: 17 amino acids. The germline gives CDR1 LNHDA, CDR2 SQIVND (reference sequence). CDR3 sequence reads: CASSMGPGSGRVYEQYF. DNA of the CDR3: TGTGCCAGTAGTATGGGGCCAGGGAGCGGGAGGGTGTACGAGCAGTACTTC.

This rearrangement joins TRBV6-1 to TRBJ2-1; 11 nucleotides align to TRBD2. The CDR3 is 16 amino acids. Losses at the gene ends were 2 bases for V and 10 bases for J; bases not matched to a gene: 10. Germline V gene data show CDR1 as MNHNS and CDR2 as SASEGT. CDR3 sequence reads: CASSEYGSGRAGEQFF. The CDR3 DNA follows: TGTGCCAGCAGTGAATACGGTAGCGGGAGGGCGGGGGAGCAGTTCTTC.

This clone has only one observation. The rearrangement links TRBV6-4 to TRBJ2-1, with 14 nucleotides matching TRBD2. Germline V CDR1 and CDR2: MRHNA, SNTAGT. The CDR3 spans 19 residues. V was pared by 4 bases and J by 2 bases, with 10 bases of the junction left unmatched. CDR3 bases: TGTGCCAGCAGTGCCCGGGGGACTAGCGGGAGTGCCCCCTACAATGAGCAGTTCTTC. Protein product: CASSARGTSGSAPYNEQFF.

The chain employs TRBV6-5 and TRBJ2-1, with 9 bases lining up with TRBD2. The V gene end was trimmed by 5 bases and the J gene end by 7 bases; junction bases not matched to a gene: 9. This CDR3 has 15 amino acids. Germline V gene sequence: CDR1 MNHEY, CDR2 SVGAGI. In nucleotides, the CDR3 is TGTGCCAGCAGTATCGATAGCGGGAGAGGGAATGAGCAGTTCTTC. It translates to CASSIDSGRGNEQFF.

The chain carries TRBV5-1 and TRBJ1-2, with TRBD1 matching over 9 bases. Germline V lookup: CDR1 SGHRS, CDR2 YFSETQ. V gave up 4 bases and J gave up 8 bases; unmatched junction bases: 12. The CDR3 sequence is 15 residues long. CDR3 amino acids: CASSLLTGGLSGYTF. The CDR3 DNA sequence: TGCGCCAGCAGCCTACTGACAGGGGGATTGTCCGGCTACACCTTC.

This clone was detected a few times. The chain recombines TRBV7-2 with TRBJ2-2, with 13 bases matching TRBD2. The J segment lost 2 bases and the V segment lost 2 bases, leaving 2 bases of the junction unmatched. Germline V gene data show CDR1 as SGHTA and CDR2 as FQGNSA. The CDR3 extends over 17 amino acids. CDR3 region: CASSLPGLAGNTGELFF. Here the CDR3 DNA reads TGTGCCAGCAGCTTACCGGGACTAGCGGGAAACACCGGGGAGCTGTTTTTT.

The chain is built from TRBV7-9 and TRBJ2-2; 7 bases are a match to TRBD2. The CDR3 sequence is 15 residues long. CDR1 is SEHNR and CDR2 is FQNEAQ in the germline V gene (reference sequence). The V gene end was trimmed by 5 bases and the J gene end by 7 bases; junction bases not matched to a gene: 10. CDR3 nucleotides: TGTGCCAGCAGCCTCCCAGGGAGGGCCGGCGGGGAGCTGTTTTTT. It translates to CASSLPGRAGGELFF.

The V call is TRBV18, the J call TRBJ2-3, with 12 bases fitting TRBD1. CDR1 is KGHSH, CDR2 LQKENI, per germline. J was trimmed by 4 bases and V by 3 bases; bases with no gene match: 2. The CDR3 extends over 15 amino acids. As DNA, the CDR3 is TGTGCCAGCTCACCGGGGACAGGGGGCGCAGATACGCAGTATTTT. It codes for CASSPGTGGADTQYF.

The gene calls are TRBV29-1 and TRBJ1-4; D remains ambiguous. The CDR3 is made up of 12 amino acids. The ends were cut back, 4 bases at V and 8 bases at J, with 11 bases in the middle. Germline-derived CDR1 and CDR2 are SQVTM and ANQGSEA. The CDR3 bases are TGCAGCGTTGGGAGGGAGGGAGAAAAACTGTTTTTT. This translates into CSVGREGEKLFF. Full variable domain (rest looked up from reference TRBV29-1 and TRBJ1-4): SAVISQKPSRDICQRGTSLTIQCQVDSQVTMMFWYRQQPGQSLTLIATANQGSEATYESGFVIDKFPISRPNLTFSTLTVSNMSPEDSSIYLCSVGREGEKLFFGSGTQLSVL.

V and J are TRBV6-5 and TRBJ2-1; D perhaps matches TRBD2 (6 bases). The CDR3 covers 13 residues. Germline-derived CDR1 and CDR2 are MNHEY and SVGAGI. Trimming stripped 8 bases from V and 2 bases from J, with 10 bases between. CDR3 loop: CASRGGPYNEQFF. CDR3 coding DNA: TGTGCCAGCCGAGGAGGGCCCTACAATGAGCAGTTCTTC.

The rearrangement uses TRBV18 and TRBJ1-5; possibly TRBD1 for D (5 bases). Trimming pared 3 bases from V and 2 bases from J, leaving 14 bases between. CDR1 KGHSH and CDR2 LQKENI come from the germline V gene. The CDR3 sequence is 16 residues long. The CDR3 coding sequence is TGTGCCAGCTCACCGGTAATAGGCAGGGGCAATCAGCCCCAGCATTTT. As protein: CASSPVIGRGNQPQHF. Variable domain in full (rest from reference TRBV18 and TRBJ1-5): NAGVMQNPRHLVRRRGQEARLRCSPMKGHSHVYWYRQLPEEGLKFMVYLQKENIIDESGMPKERFSAEFPKEGPSILRIQQVVRGDSAAYFCASSPVIGRGNQPQHFGDGTRLSIL.

This chain joins TRBV5-6 and TRBJ2-7, with a possible D match to TRBD1 (5 bases). The V end was cut by 5 bases, the J end by 3 bases, with 9 bases between. The V gene's germline CDR1 is SGHDT and CDR2 YYEEEE. The CDR3 length is 12 residues. CDR3 region: CASSKGNYEQYF. CDR3 nucleotide sequence: TGTGCCAGCAGTAAGGGGAACTACGAGCAGTACTTC.

The chain combines TRBV2 with TRBJ2-1; the D gene is possibly TRBD2 (5 bases). Trimming left V 4 bases short and J 11 bases short, with 15 bases between. The germline gives CDR1 SNHLY, CDR2 FYNNEI. CDR3 length equals 13 residues. The CDR3 region is CASSGGSLAQQFF. The CDR3 coding sequence is TGTGCCAGCAGTGGTGGGTCGCTAGCACAGCAGTTCTTC.

The rearrangement links TRBV29-1 to TRBJ2-1; D remains unclear. The CDR3 length is 14 residues. Germline CDR1 is SQVTM and CDR2 is ANQGSEA. Trimming removed 0 bases at V and 5 bases at J, with 11 bases between. The CDR3 is CSVEDHYRNNEQFF. DNA of the CDR3: TGCAGCGTTGAAGATCATTACAGAAACAATGAGCAGTTCTTC.

This chain connects TRBV5-1 to TRBJ2-5, with 14 positions matching TRBD2. The CDR3 spans 15 residues. V was clipped by 2 bases and J by 9 bases; unmatched bases: 6. In germline, CDR1 is SGHRS, CDR2 YFSETQ. The CDR3 here is CASSFPGLAGVAQYF. Written as DNA, the CDR3 is TGCGCCAGCAGCTTCCCGGGACTAGCGGGAGTGGCCCAGTACTTC. The full variable domain, with the rest looked up from reference TRBV5-1 and TRBJ2-5, is KAGVTQTPRYLIKTRGQQVTLSCSPISGHRSVSWYQQTPGQGLQFLFEYFSETQRNKGNFPGRFSGRQFSNSRSEMNVSTLELGDSALYLCASSFPGLAGVAQYFGPGTRLLVL.